Sequencing of this TCR beta chain was carried out in a study of blood T cell repertoires in COVID-19. The overall study: COVID-19 samples collected from the United States, Italy and Spain covered acute and convalescent phases. In each case, the material was cDNA or gDNA derived from T cells, B-cell-depleted T cells, or PBMCs.

Sequencing was performed with immunoSEQ multiplex PCR; in TCRdb, only in-frame clones are kept and a portion is missing. This table has 150,000 or so clones, approximately 78% appearing once. The CDR3 has 15 amino acids. The germline CDR1 and CDR2 sequences are SGDLS and YYNGEE. V was cut by 0 bases and J by 4 bases, with 13 bases left in between. The rearrangement links TRBV9 to TRBJ2-5, with D maybe TRBD2 (5 bases). The clonotype originates from a human donor in a cohort sampled during active COVID-19. The sequenced sample was peripheral blood. The CDR3 sequence is CASSVAPRRAETQYF. CDR3 nucleotide sequence: TGTGCCAGCAGCGTAGCCCCCCGGCGGGCAGAGACCCAGTACTTC.